The present TCR beta chain was sequenced within a study of shared clonotypes between healthy human individuals. An assay was performed, and its level was deep. Produced via immunoSEQ multiplex PCR; TCRdb's table is partial and in-frame only. The sample lists approximately 810,000 clones, nearly 95% occurring once. The CDR3 totals 15 residues. V lost 3 bases and J lost 3; bases outside the gene matches: 6. Germline V gene sequence: CDR1 MNHNS, CDR2 SASEGT. Selected positively for CCR7 and CD45RO-negative, naive CD8 cells excluded terminally differentiated effector memory CD45RA+ cells. Sequenced material: naive CD8+ T cells sorted from blood. This receptor was taken from a young man in good health. The chain joins TRBV6-1 to TRBJ2-7, with 9 positions matching TRBD2. The CDR3: CASSDPTSGVYEQYF. CDR3 coding DNA: TGTGCCAGCAGTGACCCGACTAGCGGAGTCTACGAGCAGTACTTC.